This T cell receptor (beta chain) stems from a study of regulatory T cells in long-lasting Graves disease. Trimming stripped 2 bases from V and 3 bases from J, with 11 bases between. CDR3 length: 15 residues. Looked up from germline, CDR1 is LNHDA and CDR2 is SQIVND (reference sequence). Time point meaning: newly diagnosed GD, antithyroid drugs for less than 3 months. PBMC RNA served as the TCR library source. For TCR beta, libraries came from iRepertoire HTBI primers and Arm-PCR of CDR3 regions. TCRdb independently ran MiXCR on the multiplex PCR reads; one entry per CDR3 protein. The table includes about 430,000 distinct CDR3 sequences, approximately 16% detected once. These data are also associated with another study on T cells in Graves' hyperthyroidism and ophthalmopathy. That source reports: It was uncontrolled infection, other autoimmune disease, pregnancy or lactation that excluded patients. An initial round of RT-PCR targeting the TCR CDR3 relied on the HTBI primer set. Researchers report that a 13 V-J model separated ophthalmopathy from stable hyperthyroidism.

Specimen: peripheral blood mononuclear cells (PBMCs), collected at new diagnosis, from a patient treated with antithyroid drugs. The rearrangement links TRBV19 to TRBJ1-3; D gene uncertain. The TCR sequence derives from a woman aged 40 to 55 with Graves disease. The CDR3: CASSIIWEGGNTIYF. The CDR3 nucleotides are TGTGCCAGTAGTATAATCTGGGAAGGTGGAAACACCATATATTTT.